Listed below are T cell receptor beta chains from one sample, sequenced in a study of human T cells and chemical hapten exposure. TCRdb re-analysed the 5' RACE reads in MiXCR, keeping a single row per CDR3 protein. The data contain about 81,000 distinct CDR3 sequences, more than 7.5% of them seen just once; the ten biggest clones take up around 2.3%. Source of these receptors: a male donor in good health. CDR3s include the opening cysteine and the closing phenylalanine or tryptophan. A D gene is named only where the DNA matches it firmly.

d_call: -; j_call: TRBJ1-1; v_call: TRBV7-9; cdr3_aa: CASSLYSNTEAFF
d_call: TRBD2; j_call: TRBJ2-1; v_call: TRBV27; cdr3_aa: CASSASGGLYNEQFF
d_call: -; j_call: TRBJ1-5; v_call: TRBV6-1; cdr3_aa: CASSEALGQGGQPQHF
d_call: TRBD2; j_call: TRBJ2-1; v_call: TRBV6-6; cdr3_aa: CASMPSGGGEQFF
d_call: TRBD1; j_call: TRBJ2-7; v_call: TRBV6-2/TRBV6-3; cdr3_aa: CASSRQGVGYEQYF
d_call: -; j_call: TRBJ2-6; v_call: TRBV5-1; cdr3_aa: CASTYPQGPSSGANVLTF
d_call: TRBD1; j_call: TRBJ1-1; v_call: TRBV7-3; cdr3_aa: CASSLGQGTEAFF
d_call: -; j_call: TRBJ2-1; v_call: TRBV5-5; cdr3_aa: CASSQITSRSEQFF
d_call: TRBD1; j_call: TRBJ1-5; v_call: TRBV6-1; cdr3_aa: CASRAAGQGSNQPQHF
d_call: -; j_call: TRBJ1-5; v_call: TRBV10-2; cdr3_aa: CASSESRGRQPQHF
d_call: -; j_call: TRBJ1-4; v_call: TRBV6-2/TRBV6-3; cdr3_aa: CATRGGEEKLFF
d_call: TRBD1; j_call: TRBJ1-2; v_call: TRBV6-6; cdr3_aa: CASGRDRGNYGYTF
d_call: TRBD1; j_call: TRBJ2-7; v_call: TRBV10-3; cdr3_aa: CAVTRQGSYEQYF
d_call: -; j_call: TRBJ2-7; v_call: TRBV20-1; cdr3_aa: CSARVTGEQYF
d_call: TRBD2; j_call: TRBJ2-3; v_call: TRBV6-1; cdr3_aa: CASTVRAGGGLNTDTQYF
d_call: -; j_call: TRBJ2-3; v_call: TRBV6-1; cdr3_aa: CASSESLADTQYF
d_call: -; j_call: TRBJ1-4; v_call: TRBV7-6; cdr3_aa: CASSLFGRDDEKLFF
d_call: TRBD1; j_call: TRBJ1-4; v_call: TRBV12-3/TRBV12-4; cdr3_aa: CASSQSRDRVSGEKLFF
d_call: TRBD2; j_call: TRBJ2-3; v_call: TRBV7-8; cdr3_aa: CASSLPLAGYTDTQYF
d_call: -; j_call: TRBJ2-3; v_call: TRBV5-1; cdr3_aa: CASSLASPTLSTDTQYF
d_call: -; j_call: TRBJ2-7; v_call: TRBV6-1; cdr3_aa: CASSGGGRQGDSYEQYF
d_call: TRBD1; j_call: TRBJ2-5; v_call: TRBV18; cdr3_aa: CASSPQQGSQETQYF
d_call: TRBD2; j_call: TRBJ2-3; v_call: TRBV3-1; cdr3_aa: CASSQAWLAGGTDTQYF
d_call: -; j_call: TRBJ2-7; v_call: TRBV12-3/TRBV12-4; cdr3_aa: CASSLKGGYEQYF
d_call: -; j_call: TRBJ2-1; v_call: TRBV12-3/TRBV12-4; cdr3_aa: CASSLRGYNEQFF
d_call: -; j_call: TRBJ2-1; v_call: TRBV12-3/TRBV12-4; cdr3_aa: CASSPIMANEQFF
d_call: TRBD1; j_call: TRBJ1-5; v_call: TRBV20-1; cdr3_aa: CSAGRLNRDRDYQPQHF
d_call: -; j_call: TRBJ2-7; v_call: TRBV6-6; cdr3_aa: CASTQTRVRTTYEQYF
d_call: TRBD1; j_call: TRBJ2-5; v_call: TRBV12-3/TRBV12-4; cdr3_aa: CASHEGTAQETQYF
d_call: TRBD2; j_call: TRBJ2-1; v_call: TRBV12-3/TRBV12-4; cdr3_aa: CASSPGGAGGPGEQFF
d_call: -; j_call: TRBJ1-2; v_call: TRBV5-1; cdr3_aa: CASSSPPMGHYGYTF
d_call: -; j_call: TRBJ2-5; v_call: TRBV5-1; cdr3_aa: CASSSTGFIQETQYF
d_call: TRBD1; j_call: TRBJ1-6; v_call: TRBV20-1; cdr3_aa: CSAQDRADYNSPLHF
d_call: -; j_call: TRBJ2-1; v_call: TRBV12-5; cdr3_aa: CASGLHNEQFF
d_call: TRBD1; j_call: TRBJ1-5; v_call: TRBV18; cdr3_aa: CASSPGQGAFQPQHF
d_call: TRBD1; j_call: TRBJ1-1; v_call: TRBV29-1; cdr3_aa: CSAQGQGDTEAFF
d_call: TRBD2; j_call: TRBJ2-7; v_call: TRBV5-1; cdr3_aa: CASRLAGDPYSGDEQYF
d_call: -; j_call: TRBJ2-6; v_call: TRBV27; cdr3_aa: CASSRAGTRSGANVLTF
d_call: -; j_call: TRBJ2-7; v_call: TRBV12-3/TRBV12-4; cdr3_aa: CASSHVAYEQYF
d_call: TRBD1; j_call: TRBJ1-5; v_call: TRBV20-1; cdr3_aa: CSATAGGRNQPQHF
d_call: -; j_call: TRBJ1-5; v_call: TRBV7-2; cdr3_aa: CASSFRGTQPQHF
d_call: TRBD2; j_call: TRBJ2-1; v_call: TRBV20-1; cdr3_aa: CSAGLAGGPWYEQFF
d_call: TRBD1; j_call: TRBJ1-6; v_call: TRBV20-1; cdr3_aa: CSASPDRADSPLHF
d_call: -; j_call: TRBJ2-3; v_call: TRBV6-5; cdr3_aa: CASSSSGDTQYF
d_call: TRBD2; j_call: TRBJ2-1; v_call: TRBV10-2; cdr3_aa: CASSERGLAGGMGQFF
d_call: TRBD2; j_call: TRBJ2-3; v_call: TRBV29-1; cdr3_aa: CSHAGGGALDTQYF
d_call: TRBD1; j_call: TRBJ1-6; v_call: TRBV10-3; cdr3_aa: CAISALTGDNSPLHF
d_call: -; j_call: TRBJ2-1; v_call: TRBV7-9; cdr3_aa: CASSARQGGNGGNEQFF
d_call: TRBD1; j_call: TRBJ1-1; v_call: TRBV20-1; cdr3_aa: CSARDFGQGIGNTEAFF
d_call: TRBD1; j_call: TRBJ2-7; v_call: TRBV7-2; cdr3_aa: CASSSHGTDYEQYF
d_call: TRBD1; j_call: TRBJ2-7; v_call: TRBV12-5; cdr3_aa: CASGLVRGQGYEQYF